Following are 32 T cell receptor beta chains from one sample sequenced in a study of CD8 T cells in ankylosing spondylitis. Regarding the study as a whole: Made up of eight highly homologous variants, a TCR beta motif appeared characteristic of ankylosing spondylitis blood.

These receptors' antigens are unknown. TCRdb reprocessed the 5' RACE reads with MiXCR, giving one entry per CDR3 protein. The sample holds approximately 150,000 distinct CDR3 sequences, roughly 18% seen once. The source material was blood, either unsorted or a sorted T cell fraction (not recorded which). Receptors originate from a male donor with ankylosing spondylitis.

This chain joins TRBV7-6 and TRBJ2-3, with no clear D. Germline loops: CDR1 SGHVS, CDR2 FNYEAQ. The CDR3 covers 14 residues. V lost 0 bases and J 3 bases, leaving 7 bases between the germline ends. Written as DNA, the CDR3 is TGTGCCAGCAGCTTAGCTAGAAGGACAGATACGCAGTATTTT. Its translation: CASSLARRTDTQYF.

In nucleotides, the CDR3 is TGTGCCAGCAGCTCAGGGGGGCAGGGTGAAAAACTGTTTTTT. This encodes CASSSGGQGEKLFF. The chain carries TRBV7-8 and TRBJ1-4, with 7 nucleotides matching TRBD1. This CDR3 has 14 residues. Trimming at V came to 4 bases and at J to 7 bases, leaving 6 bases not matched to a gene. Germline V gene sequence: CDR1 SGHVS, CDR2 FQNEAQ. Filled out from reference TRBV7-8 and TRBJ1-4, the complete variable domain reads GAGVSQSPRYKVAKRGQDVALRCDPISGHVSLFWYQQALGQGPEFLTYFQNEAQLDKSGLPSDRFFAERPEGSVSTLKIQRTQQEDSAVYLCASSSGGQGEKLFFGSGTQLSVL.

This clonotype showed up just a few times. The J gene is TRBJ2-3, the V gene TRBV27; 9 bases match TRBD1. The V gene's germline CDR1 is MNHEY and CDR2 SMNVEV (reference sequence). This CDR3 contains 15 residues. V shed 5 bases and J 3 bases; nucleotides not matched to a gene: 6. This CDR3 reads CASSPGTGITDTQYF. Here the CDR3 DNA reads TGTGCCAGCAGTCCCGGGACAGGGATTACAGATACGCAGTATTTT.

The rearrangement joins TRBV12-3 or TRBV12-4 to TRBJ2-7, with D maybe TRBD1 (6 bases). The length of the CDR3 is 13 residues. The V gene lost 4 bases and the J gene lost 2 bases, with 9 bases spanning the gap. In DNA, the CDR3 is TGTGCCAGCAGTTCAGGGGCCACCTACGAGCAGTACTTC. As protein: CASSSGATYEQYF.

The table lists this clonotype with a few counts. This chain uses TRBV14 with TRBJ2-7, with D possibly TRBD1 on 5 matching bases. The ends were cut back, 3 bases at V and 3 bases at J, with 9 bases in the middle. The length of the CDR3 is 13 residues. CDR1 is SGHDN and CDR2 is FVKESK in the germline V gene. CDR3 sequence reads: CASSHGRVYEQYF. The CDR3, as DNA: TGTGCCAGCAGCCATGGCAGGGTCTACGAGCAGTACTTC.

The table lists this clonotype with a few counts. This sequence joins TRBV7-2 and TRBJ2-7, with D perhaps TRBD1 or TRBD2 (5 bases each). V dropped 3 bases and J dropped 2 bases, with 8 bases sitting between them. CDR1 is SGHTA, CDR2 FQGNSA, per germline. CDR3 length: 13 amino acids. The CDR3 region has the DNA TGTGCCAGCAGCTTGGGGGAAACCTACGAGCAGTACTTC. It codes for CASSLGETYEQYF.

The chain is built from TRBV6-2 or TRBV6-3 and TRBJ2-1; 9 positions match TRBD1. The junction had 2 bases not matched to a gene; V was cut back by 7 bases and J by 7 bases. This CDR3 spans 12 amino acids. Germline assignment: CDR1 MNHEY and CDR2 SVGEGT. The DNA of the CDR3 is TGTGCCAGCAAACAGGGGGCTAATGAGCAGTTCTTC. It yields the protein CASKQGANEQFF.

At least ten counts were recorded for this clonotype. The genes are TRBV11-2 and TRBJ1-5; possibly TRBD1 for D (5 bases). V shed 5 bases and J shed 0 bases, with 29 bases lying between them. This CDR3 spans 21 amino acids. The germline V gene encodes CDR1 SGHAT and CDR2 FQNNGV. The CDR3 here is CASSDTLGPWGYIFSNQPQHF. CDR3 sequence (DNA): TGTGCCAGCAGCGATACGTTGGGACCCTGGGGATATATATTTAGCAATCAGCCCCAGCATTTT.

Concerning this clonotype: One end of the junction is discordant with germline, which a read error may explain. V and J are TRBV2 and TRBJ2-7; 7 bases agree with TRBD2. The CDR3 covers 13 residues. Germline V gene lookup returns CDR1 SNHLY and CDR2 FYNNEI. The CDR3 DNA is TGTGTCAGCAGTGATGGACTAGCCTACGAGCAGTACTTC. Protein product: CVSSDGLAYEQYF.

V gene TRBV27 combines with J gene TRBJ1-2; 11 bases agree with TRBD1. The CDR3 extends over 12 amino acids. Germline-derived CDR1 and CDR2 are MNHEY and SMNVEV (reference sequence). V was clipped by 8 bases and J by 5 bases; unmatched bases: 1. The CDR3 DNA is TGTGCCAGCGGGACAGGGGGTTATGGCTACACCTTC. Translation gives CASGTGGYGYTF.

This clonotype has more than one count but fewer than ten. The gene calls are TRBV6-2 or TRBV6-3 and TRBJ1-6; 10 positions match TRBD1. The germline V gene has CDR1 MNHEY and CDR2 SVGEGT. CDR3 size: 17 residues. Losses at the gene ends were 10 bases for V and 5 bases for J; bases not matched to a gene: 14. The CDR3 here is CATTGTGVRFHNSPLHF. In nucleotides, the CDR3 is TGTGCCACCACCGGGACAGGGGTCCGATTTCATAATTCACCCCTCCACTTT.

This clonotype occurred a few times. This chain connects TRBV7-8 to TRBJ2-2, with 7 bases lining up with TRBD1. CDR1 is SGHVS and CDR2 is FQNEAQ in the germline V gene. V was clipped by 2 bases and J by 4 bases; unmatched bases: 4. CDR3 length: 15 amino acids. This chain's CDR3 is CASSLMAGGTGELFF. CDR3 nucleotides: TGTGCCAGCAGCTTAATGGCAGGGGGCACCGGGGAGCTGTTTTTT.

The V gene is TRBV14, the J gene TRBJ1-5; D is perhaps TRBD1 (5 bases). The length of the CDR3 is 12 residues. The V gene's germline CDR1 is SGHDN and CDR2 FVKESK. Trimming left V 1 base short and J 11 bases short, with 9 bases between. CDR3: CASSQGGSAQHF. The CDR3 DNA reads as TGTGCCAGCAGCCAAGGGGGGAGTGCCCAGCATTTT.

This clonotype was recorded a few times. In DNA form, the CDR3 reads TGTGCCAGCAGTTGGACAGGGCGGGCTGAAGCTTTCTTT. Protein: CASSWTGRAEAFF. The chain recombines TRBV27 with TRBJ1-1; TRBD1 matches 8 bases. V lost 4 bases, J lost 6 bases, and 4 bases stayed unmatched. CDR1 and CDR2 (germline): MNHEY, SMNVEV (reference sequence). This CDR3 region has 13 residues.

The chain combines TRBV15 with TRBJ1-2; D unresolved. V lost 2 bases and J lost 6, with 16 bases in between. The germline gives CDR1 LNHNV, CDR2 YYDKDF (reference sequence). CDR3 length equals 15 residues. The CDR3 DNA is TGTGCCACCAGCAGATCCCCAGGATCCCTCCATGGCTACACCTTC. It specifies CATSRSPGSLHGYTF. The whole variable domain, remainder taken from reference TRBV15 and TRBJ1-2, is DAMVIQNPRYQVTQFGKPVTLSCSQTLNHNVMYWYQQKSSQAPKLLFHYYDKDFNNEADTPDNFQSRRPNTSFCFLDIRSPGLGDTAMYLCATSRSPGSLHGYTFGSGTRLTVV.

J is TRBJ2-2 and V is TRBV20-1; the D gene is possibly TRBD2 (6 bases). The CDR3 has 16 residues. The V gene's germline CDR1 is DFQATT and CDR2 SNEGSKA (reference sequence). Trimming stripped 0 bases from V and 7 bases from J, with 18 bases between. CDR3 amino acids: CSAREGPSGPYGELFF. The CDR3 DNA reads TGCAGTGCTAGAGAAGGGCCCAGCGGGCCCTACGGGGAGCTGTTTTTT.

V gene TRBV20-1 combines with J gene TRBJ1-5, with TRBD1 matching over 11 bases. The V and J ends lost 6 bases and 0 bases, in that order; junction bases with no gene match: 7. This CDR3 region has 16 residues. Germline values: CDR1 DFQATT, CDR2 SNEGSKA (reference sequence). The CDR3 here is CSARDRGTLSNQPQHF. DNA of the CDR3: TGCAGTGCGCGGGACAGGGGGACCCTTAGCAATCAGCCCCAGCATTTT.

The chain recombines TRBV3-1 with TRBJ2-1; 9 nucleotides align to TRBD2. This CDR3 is built from 15 residues. Germline V lookup: CDR1 LGHDT, CDR2 YNNKEL (reference sequence). The J segment lost 4 bases and the V segment lost 4 bases, leaving 5 bases of the junction unmatched. The CDR3 spells CASSRLAGGYNEQFF. The DNA for the CDR3 is TGTGCCAGCAGCCGGTTGGCGGGAGGGTACAATGAGCAGTTCTTC.

The V call is TRBV2, the J call TRBJ2-7; 8 bases are shared with TRBD1. Germline CDR1 is SNHLY and CDR2 is FYNNEI. The CDR3 covers 15 residues. The J segment lost 3 bases and the V segment lost 4 bases, leaving 8 bases of the junction unmatched. The CDR3 is CASSGTQGAYYEQYF. The CDR3, as DNA: TGTGCCAGCAGTGGAACGCAGGGGGCCTACTACGAGCAGTACTTC.

The chain employs TRBV7-9 and TRBJ1-1; D call uncertain. Germline V gene data show CDR1 as SEHNR and CDR2 as FQNEAQ (reference sequence). Trimming shortened V by 11 bases and J by 3 bases, and 7 bases separated the two germline ends. This CDR3 is built from 10 residues. CDR3 region: CALVDTEAFF. Here the CDR3 DNA reads TGTGCCCTTGTCGACACTGAAGCTTTCTTT.

The chain combines TRBV28 with TRBJ2-7; D is unresolved. The V end was cut by 6 bases, the J end by 7 bases, with 10 bases between. The V gene's germline CDR1 is MDHEN and CDR2 SYDVKM. The CDR3 runs to 11 residues. CDR3 amino acids: CASRDEREQYF. The CDR3 DNA is TGTGCCAGCAGAGATGAGAGGGAGCAGTACTTC.

This chain joins TRBV14 and TRBJ2-7, with D tentatively TRBD1 (5 bases). With 3 bases removed from V and 3 bases from J, the gap between germline ends came to 15 bases. The CDR3 is made up of 15 amino acids. Germline V lookup: CDR1 SGHDN, CDR2 FVKESK. In DNA, the CDR3 is TGTGCCAGCAGCCATACCAGGGCGGTCCGCTACGAGCAGTACTTC. The encoded protein is CASSHTRAVRYEQYF.

CDR3 in DNA: TGTGCCAGCAGTTACGGGGGCGGGGGCCGGGAGCAGTTCTTC. It encodes CASSYGGGGREQFF. V gene TRBV6-2 or TRBV6-3 combines with J gene TRBJ2-1; tentatively, D is TRBD2 (7 bases). Trimming removed 2 bases from V and 10 bases from J, with 15 bases in between. Germline V CDR1 and CDR2: MNHEY, SVGEGT. There are 14 residues in the CDR3.

This clonotype turned up a few times. The genes are TRBV7-6 and TRBJ2-1, with no clear D. The germline V gene has CDR1 SGHVS and CDR2 FNYEAQ. This CDR3 contains 15 residues. The V end was cut by 0 bases, the J end by 0 bases, with 6 bases between. The CDR3 coding sequence is TGTGCCAGCAGCTTAGCCCTCAGCTCCTACAATGAGCAGTTCTTC. Translated, it gives CASSLALSSYNEQFF.

The rearrangement links TRBV20-1 to TRBJ2-7; TRBD1 matches at 8 bases. The CDR3 extends over 12 amino acids. The junction had 5 bases not matched to a gene; V was cut back by 6 bases and J by 4 bases. Germline V gene data show CDR1 as DFQATT and CDR2 as SNEGSKA (reference sequence). CDR3 bases: TGCAGTGCAAACGGACAGGGTTACGAGCAGTACTTC. Amino acid sequence: CSANGQGYEQYF.

The CDR3: CSARDVIGTGGSSPLHF. DNA for the CDR3: TGCAGTGCTAGAGATGTTATTGGGACAGGGGGATCTTCACCCCTCCACTTT. The chain couples TRBV20-1 to TRBJ1-6; TRBD1 aligns across 11 bases. The CDR3 runs 17 residues. The germline CDR1 and CDR2 sequences are DFQATT and SNEGSKA (reference sequence). V shed 0 bases, J shed 9 bases, and the junction held 10 bases outside the gene matches.

J is TRBJ1-4 and V is TRBV30; D uncertain. CDR3 length: 12 amino acids. Germline loops: CDR1 GTSNPN, CDR2 SVGIG (reference sequence). V lost 0 bases, J lost 9 bases, and 8 bases lay in between. CDR3 sequence (DNA): TGTGCCTGGAGTGTTAATGGTCAAAAACTGTTTTTT. Protein: CAWSVNGQKLFF.

This clonotype has only a few counts. The J gene is TRBJ2-3, the V gene TRBV4-1, with 7 bases aligning to TRBD2. The germline CDR1 and CDR2 sequences are MGHRA and YSYEKL. The CDR3 contains 14 residues. V shed 0 bases, J shed 6 bases, and the junction held 3 bases outside the gene matches. CDR3: CASSQDGSGDTQYF. The CDR3, as DNA: TGCGCCAGCAGCCAAGATGGTAGCGGGGATACGCAGTATTTT.

This clonotype was detected many times. This chain links TRBV20-1 with TRBJ2-1; tentative D call: TRBD2 (6 bases). The CDR3 sequence is 15 residues long. Trimming stripped 1 base from V and 10 bases from J, with 20 bases between. Germline lookup yields CDR1 DFQATT and CDR2 SNEGSKA (reference sequence). The CDR3 sequence is CSARGRRGANGEQFF. In DNA form, the CDR3 reads TGCAGTGCTAGAGGCAGGCGCGGGGCTAATGGGGAGCAGTTCTTC.

This rearrangement joins TRBV5-1 to TRBJ1-4; D is ambiguous. This CDR3 spans 14 amino acids. Germline CDR1 and CDR2: SGHRS and YFSETQ. V lost 4 bases and J lost 6, with 13 bases in between. CDR3 sequence: CASSPTRGDEKLFF. The CDR3 region has the DNA TGCGCCAGCAGCCCAACCCGGGGAGATGAAAAACTGTTTTTT.

This clonotype was recorded at least ten times. CDR3 sequence reads: CASSPETSGQPQHF. The CDR3 nucleotides read TGCGCCAGCAGCCCGGAGACCTCGGGGCAGCCCCAGCATTTT. This sequence joins TRBV4-1 and TRBJ1-5, with unresolved D. The length of the CDR3 is 14 residues. The V end was cut by 4 bases, the J end by 7 bases, with 14 bases between. CDR1 MGHRA and CDR2 YSYEKL come from the germline V gene.

The CDR3 nucleotides read TGTGCCAGCAGTTTATCTGCGGCTCTGAACACTGAAGCTTTCTTT. It encodes CASSLSAALNTEAFF. The rearrangement links TRBV27 to TRBJ1-1; D is ambiguous. There are 15 residues in the CDR3. The V end lost 0 bases, the J end lost 0 bases, and 8 bases lay between the germline ends. Per the germline V gene, CDR1 is MNHEY and CDR2 is SMNVEV (reference sequence).